The sample holds a few counts of the clone carrying this T cell receptor (beta chain). Memory CD4+ cells were defined as CD4+CD45RO+CD25-. Full-length variable regions came from constant-region reverse primers plus semi-nested Nested Universal Primer A PCR. MiXCR was run by TCRdb on the 5' RACE reads, yielding one entry per CDR3 protein. This sample has 50,000 to 80,000 distinct CDR3 sequences, with less than 25% found just once. Between the trimmed V and J ends, which lost 3 bases and 3 bases, there was a span of 20 bases. Germline V gene sequence: CDR1 SGHDN, CDR2 FVKESK. The CDR3 runs 17 residues. Sequenced sample: memory CD4+ T cells sorted from a lymph node. The subset is: memory CD4+ T cells, CD4+CD45RO+CD25-. The chain has TRBV14 and TRBJ1-2; TRBD1 is a possible D gene (5 bases). The sequence came from a female donor with breast cancer. In DNA, the CDR3 is TGTGCCAGCAGCCACTTACCGGGGCCAGGGAGAGACTATGGCTACACCTTC. As protein: CASSHLPGPGRDYGYTF.